A single sample gave rise to the 9 T cell receptor beta chains below, sequenced in a study of T and B cells in COVID-19 patients. Multiplex PCR with BIOMED2 TRB-A/B primer pools amplified TRB rearrangements. MiXCR was run by TCRdb on the multiplex PCR reads, yielding one entry per CDR3 protein. The sample carries some 11,000 distinct CDR3 sequences, about 30% recorded once. TRB was amplified from about 240-490 ng of blood genomic DNA. Sequencing was carried out using blood. The receptors originated from a human donor with active COVID-19.

This clonotype was seen only once. The chain couples TRBV20-1 to TRBJ1-6; 7 bases fit TRBD1. V shed 2 bases, J shed 12 bases, and the junction held 10 bases outside the gene matches. The germline CDR1 and CDR2 sequences are DFQATT and SNEGSKA (reference sequence). This CDR3 contains 14 residues. The DNA of the CDR3 is TGCAGTGCTAGAAGGACAGGCTCCCGCCAACCCCTCCACTTT. Encoded protein: CSARRTGSRQPLHF.

Judged by abundance, this clonotype is medium-sized. This chain links TRBV19 with TRBJ2-3; 9 bases are shared with TRBD2. This CDR3 has 15 amino acids. V lost 5 bases and J lost 2; bases outside the gene matches: 5. Per germline, CDR1 LNHDA and CDR2 SQIVND (reference sequence). CDR3 DNA: TGTGCCAGTAGTCCCCAGCGGGGGGCCACAGATACGCAGTATTTT. Amino acids: CASSPQRGATDTQYF.

Judged by abundance, this clonotype is medium-sized. The chain is built from TRBV27 and TRBJ2-1; 10 bases are a match to TRBD1. Germline V CDR1 and CDR2: MNHEY, SMNVEV (reference sequence). This CDR3 comprises 15 residues. V was pared by 5 bases and J by 5 bases, with 6 bases of the junction left unmatched. Written as DNA, the CDR3 is TGTGCCAGCAGTATCCCCGGGACAGGGGACAATGAGCAGTTCTTC. It encodes CASSIPGTGDNEQFF.

This chain connects TRBV6-5 to TRBJ2-7; 10 bases agree with TRBD1. The trim removed 4 bases at V and 2 bases at J, leaving 5 bases unmatched. Germline assignment: CDR1 MNHEY and CDR2 SVGAGI. This CDR3 region has 15 residues. The CDR3 here is CASSWTGGNTYEQYF. In nucleotides, the CDR3 is TGTGCCAGCAGTTGGACAGGGGGGAACACCTACGAGCAGTACTTC.

This clonotype was picked up a small number of times. The rearrangement uses TRBV27 and TRBJ1-1; D call uncertain. The ends were cut back, 3 bases at V and 1 base at J, with 6 bases in the middle. The CDR3 is 13 residues long. CDR1 and CDR2 (germline): MNHEY, SMNVEV (reference sequence). The CDR3 bases are TGTGCCAGCAGTTTCCTCCGGAACACTGAAGCTTTCTTT. Its protein is CASSFLRNTEAFF.

This sequence joins TRBV6-5 and TRBJ1-5; TRBD1 is a possible D gene (6 bases). The ends were cut back, 7 bases at V and 7 bases at J, with 17 bases in the middle. Looked up from germline, CDR1 is MNHEY and CDR2 is SVGAGI. This CDR3 has 14 amino acids. The chain's CDR3 is CASIRGGGRQPQHF. CDR3 bases: TGTGCCAGCATTCGAGGAGGGGGACGGCAGCCCCAGCATTTT.

The V and J genes are TRBV5-1 and TRBJ1-5, with 8 bases that match TRBD1. The germline V gene has CDR1 SGHRS and CDR2 YFSETQ. The CDR3 spans 13 residues. V gave up 4 bases and J gave up 5 bases; unmatched junction bases: 2. CDR3 DNA: TGCGCCAGCAGCGTACAGGGGGATCAGCCCCAGCATTTT. Its translation is CASSVQGDQPQHF.

The CDR3 DNA follows: TGTGCCAGCAGTTACACCGGGAGCTCCTATAATTCACCCCTCCACTTT. This gives the protein CASSYTGSSYNSPLHF. The genes are TRBV6-2 or TRBV6-3 and TRBJ1-6; D remains unclear. Germline values: CDR1 MNHEY, CDR2 SVGEGT. This CDR3 comprises 16 residues. Trimming removed 2 bases from V and 0 bases from J, with 8 bases in between.

To note about this clonotype: A much bigger clone sits one base away, suggesting this may be a read error. The chain employs TRBV19 and TRBJ1-2; D is undetermined. The CDR3 consists of 14 residues. Germline V gene lookup returns CDR1 LNHDA and CDR2 SQIVND (reference sequence). The CDR3 region is CASSIVGQRYVYTF. The CDR3 nucleotides are TGTGCCAGTAGTATAGTTGGGCAGCGCTATGTCTACACCTTC.